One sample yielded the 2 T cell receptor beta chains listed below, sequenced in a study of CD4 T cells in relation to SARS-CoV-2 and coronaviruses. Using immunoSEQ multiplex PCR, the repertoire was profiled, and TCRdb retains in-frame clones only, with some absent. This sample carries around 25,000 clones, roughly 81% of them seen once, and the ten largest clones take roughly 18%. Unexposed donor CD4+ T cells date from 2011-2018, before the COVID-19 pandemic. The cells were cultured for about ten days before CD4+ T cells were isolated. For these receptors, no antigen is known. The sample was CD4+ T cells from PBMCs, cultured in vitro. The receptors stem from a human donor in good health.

The CDR3 here is CASSFQGTPYEQYF. The CDR3 nucleotides read TGTGCCAGCAGTTTTCAGGGGACCCCCTACGAGCAGTACTTC. This chain links TRBV9 with TRBJ2-7; D possibly corresponds to TRBD1 (6 bases). Trimming took off 5 bases at V and 2 bases at J, with 14 bases between the two ends. The CDR3 runs 14 residues. The germline gives CDR1 SGDLS, CDR2 YYNGEE.

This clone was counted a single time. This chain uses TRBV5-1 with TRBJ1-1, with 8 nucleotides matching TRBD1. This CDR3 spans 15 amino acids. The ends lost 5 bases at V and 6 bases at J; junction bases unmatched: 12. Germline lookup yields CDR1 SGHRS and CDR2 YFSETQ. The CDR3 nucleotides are TGCGCCAGCAGGAGGGTCTCGACAGGGGTCGCTGAAGCTTTCTTT. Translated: CASRRVSTGVAEAFF.